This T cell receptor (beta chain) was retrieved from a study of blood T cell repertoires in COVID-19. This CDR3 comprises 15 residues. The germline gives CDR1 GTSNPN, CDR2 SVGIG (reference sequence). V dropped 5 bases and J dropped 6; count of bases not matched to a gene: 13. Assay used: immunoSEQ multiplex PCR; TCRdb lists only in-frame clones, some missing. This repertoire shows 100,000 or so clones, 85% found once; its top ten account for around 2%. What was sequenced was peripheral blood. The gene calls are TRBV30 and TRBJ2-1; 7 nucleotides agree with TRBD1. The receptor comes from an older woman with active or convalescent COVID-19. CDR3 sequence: CAWVGQQGWGNEQFF. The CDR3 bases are TGTGCCTGGGTGGGACAGCAGGGTTGGGGCAATGAGCAGTTCTTC.